The 25 T cell receptor beta chains listed next were all sequenced from one sample in a study of T cells in Graves' hyperthyroidism and ophthalmopathy. From RNA transcripts, TCR beta CDR3 regions were amplified. When the TCR CDR3 underwent first-round RT-PCR, the HTBI primer set was used. Using its own MiXCR run on the multiplex PCR reads, TCRdb lists one record per CDR3 protein. The repertoire holds approximately 400,000 distinct CDR3 sequences, roughly 14% seen once, with about 20% in the top ten. The material sequenced was blood. The origin of the receptors is a man younger than 45 with Graves' hyperthyroidism that later progressed to Graves' ophthalmopathy.

The gene calls are TRBV3-1 and TRBJ2-1, with D possibly being TRBD2 (7 bases). Germline assignment: CDR1 LGHDT and CDR2 YNNKEL (reference sequence). Deletions cut 3 bases from V and 0 bases from J, with 12 bases between. The CDR3 runs 16 residues. This chain's CDR3 is CASSQEGGGSYNEQFF. The CDR3 DNA follows: TGTGCCAGCAGCCAGGAGGGGGGGGGCTCCTACAATGAGCAGTTCTTC.

This clonotype has at least ten counts. The chain carries TRBV4-1 and TRBJ1-5, with D unresolved. CDR3 length: 14 residues. Trimming took off 1 base at V and 11 bases at J, with 15 bases between the two ends. CDR1 MGHRA and CDR2 YSYEKL come from the germline V gene. The CDR3 loop is CASSQVPRYLAQHF. DNA for the CDR3: TGCGCCAGCAGCCAAGTGCCTCGGTACTTGGCCCAGCATTTT.

The rearrangement joins TRBV7-9 to TRBJ2-6; TRBD2 is a possible D gene (6 bases). Trimming left V 11 bases short and J 0 bases short, with 20 bases between. The CDR3 length is 17 residues. Germline loops: CDR1 SEHNR, CDR2 FQNEAQ (reference sequence). The CDR3, as DNA: TGTGCCTCGTCCGCGGGGAGGCGGAGCTCTGGGGCCAACGTCCTGACTTTC. Translation: CASSAGRRSSGANVLTF.

This clonotype has a count of ten or more. The chain couples TRBV7-2 to TRBJ2-1, with TRBD2 identical over 12 bases. The CDR3 contains 17 residues. Germline V gives CDR1 SGHTA, CDR2 FQGNSA. The V gene end was trimmed by 2 bases and the J gene end by 7 bases; junction bases not matched to a gene: 9. CDR3 in DNA: TGTGCCAGCAGCTTACCCGTACTAGCGGGGGGACTAAATGAGCAGTTCTTC. This gives the protein CASSLPVLAGGLNEQFF.

This clonotype was recorded at least ten times. The CDR3 spells CASSFPAGQVSYEQYF. CDR3 in DNA: TGTGCCAGCAGCTTCCCCGCCGGACAGGTTTCCTACGAGCAGTACTTC. The V and J genes are TRBV11-2 and TRBJ2-7, with TRBD1 matching 7 bases. This CDR3 is 16 amino acids long. Germline assignment: CDR1 SGHAT and CDR2 FQNNGV. V lost 3 bases and J lost 1; bases outside the gene matches: 9.

This clonotype was detected only a few times. The genes are TRBV5-1 and TRBJ2-5; tentative D call: TRBD2 (5 bases). Germline-derived CDR1 and CDR2 are SGHRS and YFSETQ. Trimming took off 0 bases at V and 5 bases at J, with 11 bases between the two ends. CDR3 length equals 14 residues. CDR3 nucleotide sequence: TGCGCCAGCAGCTTGGGGAGCGGTATGGAGACCCAGTACTTC. Translation gives CASSLGSGMETQYF.

In nucleotides, the CDR3 is TGTGCCAGCAGCGTAGACCCCTTTCTAGCGGCCGGGGAGCTGTTTTTT. As protein: CASSVDPFLAAGELFF. J is TRBJ2-2 and V is TRBV9, with 7 bases aligning to TRBD2. CDR1 and CDR2 from the germline V gene are SGDLS and YYNGEE. V shed 0 bases, J shed 6 bases, and the junction held 8 bases outside the gene matches. The CDR3 is 16 amino acids.

This clonotype appeared many times. The chain employs TRBV6-1 and TRBJ2-7; 7 bases fit TRBD1. V lost 6 bases, J lost 2 bases, and 4 bases stayed unmatched. There are 13 residues in the CDR3. Germline V gene lookup returns CDR1 MNHNS and CDR2 SASEGT. The CDR3 DNA reads TGTGCCAGCAGGTCCGACAGGGCCTACGAGCAGTACTTC. Translated, it gives CASRSDRAYEQYF.

The table lists this clonotype with many counts. The gene calls are TRBV18 and TRBJ1-1, with TRBD1 as a possible D gene (5 bases). There are 15 residues in the CDR3. Per germline, CDR1 KGHSH and CDR2 LQKENI. Trimming shortened V by 4 bases and J by 4 bases, and 16 bases separated the two germline ends. CDR3: CASSQLVGEATEAFF. CDR3 nucleotides: TGTGCCAGCTCACAACTGGTAGGGGAGGCCACTGAAGCTTTCTTT.

This clonotype was seen many times. The genes are TRBV20-1 and TRBJ2-2; 7 bases line up with TRBD2. Germline V lookup: CDR1 DFQATT, CDR2 SNEGSKA (reference sequence). V was clipped by 3 bases and J by 6 bases; unmatched bases: 4. CDR3 length: 13 amino acids. CDR3 DNA: TGCAGTGCTAGGGGGAGGGTACCCGGGGAGCTGTTTTTT. It specifies CSARGRVPGELFF.

This clonotype was counted between two and nine times. The chain couples TRBV4-1 to TRBJ1-3; D possibly corresponds to TRBD1 (5 bases). Per germline, CDR1 MGHRA and CDR2 YSYEKL. Deletions cut 0 bases from V and 3 bases from J, with 9 bases between. The CDR3 consists of 15 residues. This CDR3 is CASSQDIRGGNTIYF. CDR3 coding DNA: TGCGCCAGCAGCCAAGATATAAGGGGTGGAAACACCATATATTTT.

This chain joins TRBV9 and TRBJ2-3; 7 nucleotides align to TRBD1. The CDR3 totals 15 residues. With 1 base clipped from V and 1 base from J, the junction kept 3 bases outside the gene matches. Germline V CDR1 and CDR2: SGDLS, YYNGEE. The CDR3 reads CASSVQGVGTDTQYF. CDR3 sequence (DNA): TGTGCCAGCAGCGTACAGGGGGTCGGCACAGATACGCAGTATTTT.

The rearrangement uses TRBV9 and TRBJ2-2; 8 bases are shared with TRBD2. Germline V gene sequence: CDR1 SGDLS, CDR2 YYNGEE. The CDR3 extends over 17 amino acids. V dropped 0 bases and J dropped 5; count of bases not matched to a gene: 9. CDR3 in amino acids: CASSVVGGAFGTGELFF. CDR3 bases: TGTGCCAGCAGCGTAGTCGGGGGGGCCTTTGGTACCGGGGAGCTGTTTTTT. Based on the CDR3 plus reference TRBV9 and TRBJ2-2, the full variable domain is DSGVTQTPKHLITATGQRVTLRCSPRSGDLSVYWYQQSLDQGLQFLIQYYNGEERAKGNILERFSAQQFPDLHSELNLSSLELGDSALYFCASSVVGGAFGTGELFFGEGSRLTVL.

Comment on this clonotype: Sequence at one end of the junction differs from germline and may be a read error. This sequence joins TRBV29-1 and TRBJ2-7; D is undetermined. Looked up from germline, CDR1 is SQVTM and CDR2 is ANQGSEA. This CDR3 region has 16 residues. Here the CDR3 reads CSVEDNRRITPYERYF. The DNA for the CDR3 is TGCAGCGTTGAAGATAATCGGCGGATAACTCCCTACGAGCGGTACTTC.

This clonotype was observed at least ten times. The chain joins TRBV5-1 to TRBJ2-2; either TRBD1 or TRBD2 may supply D (6 bases each). V lost 3 bases, J lost 7 bases, and 13 bases lay in between. This CDR3 region has 14 residues. The germline CDR1 and CDR2 sequences are SGHRS and YFSETQ. In DNA form, the CDR3 reads TGCGCCAGCAGCTCCACAGGGAGGAGCGGGGAGCTGTTTTTT. As protein: CASSSTGRSGELFF.

Ten or more counts support this clonotype. The chain employs TRBV11-2 and TRBJ2-1; possibly TRBD1 for D (7 bases). Germline V lookup: CDR1 SGHAT, CDR2 FQNNGV. The CDR3 length is 18 residues. V was pared by 1 base and J by 4 bases, with 20 bases between. The CDR3 coding sequence is TGTGCCAGCAGCTTAGGCAGGGGGGTCCTTTTACTTTACAATGAGCAGTTCTTC. Its protein product is CASSLGRGVLLLYNEQFF.

In its sample, this clonotype was seen many times. The J gene is TRBJ2-7, the V gene TRBV6-5; D could derive from TRBD1 or TRBD2 (5 bases each). V dropped 0 bases and J dropped 6 bases, with 9 bases sitting between them. Germline CDR1 MNHEY, CDR2 SVGAGI. The CDR3 is 13 residues long. As DNA, the CDR3 is TGTGCCAGCAGTTACTCGACCGGGGCCGAGCAGTACTTC. It is translated as CASSYSTGAEQYF.

This clonotype showed up many times. The gene calls are TRBV7-9 and TRBJ2-7, with D possibly matching TRBD2 (6 bases). The germline CDR1 and CDR2 sequences are SEHNR and FQNEAQ (reference sequence). The CDR3 covers 15 residues. V lost 5 bases and J 4 bases, leaving 18 bases between the germline ends. The CDR3 loop is CASSDFAGRQYEQYF. The DNA of the CDR3 is TGTGCCAGCAGCGATTTTGCCGGGAGACAGTACGAGCAGTACTTC.

V is TRBV5-1 and J is TRBJ2-1; 10 bases match TRBD2. Per germline, CDR1 SGHRS and CDR2 YFSETQ. J lost 1 base, V lost 1 base, and 2 bases had no gene match. The CDR3 spans 16 residues. CDR3 sequence: CASSLTSGASYNEQFF. The CDR3 DNA is TGCGCCAGCAGCTTGACTAGCGGGGCGTCCTACAATGAGCAGTTCTTC.

This clonotype showed up just a few times. The chain carries TRBV9 and TRBJ2-5; tentatively, D is TRBD1 (6 bases). Germline assignment: CDR1 SGDLS and CDR2 YYNGEE. The CDR3 extends over 14 amino acids. V was trimmed by 3 bases and J by 0 bases, leaving 9 bases between them. The CDR3 sequence: CASSGRQDQETQYF. DNA of the CDR3: TGTGCCAGCAGCGGAAGACAGGACCAAGAGACCCAGTACTTC.

This clonotype turned up a few times. The V gene is TRBV11-2, the J gene TRBJ2-4; D is perhaps TRBD1 (6 bases). Per the germline V gene, CDR1 is SGHAT and CDR2 is FQNNGV. This CDR3 is 15 amino acids long. V was shortened by 0 bases and J by 5 bases, with 11 bases between the two germline ends. CDR3 residues: CASSLEGNRENIQYF. In DNA form, the CDR3 reads TGTGCCAGCAGCTTAGAGGGGAACAGGGAAAACATTCAGTACTTC.

This clonotype was detected many times. The chain carries TRBV3-1 and TRBJ2-7; D unresolved. CDR3 size: 14 residues. Germline CDR1 LGHDT, CDR2 YNNKEL (reference sequence). The germline V and J ends were trimmed by 1 base and 7 bases, with 14 bases remaining between them. The DNA of the CDR3 is TGTGCCAGCAGCCAAGCGAGCATTCCCTGGGAGCAGTACTTC. Translated, it gives CASSQASIPWEQYF.

This chain connects TRBV12-3 or TRBV12-4 to TRBJ2-1, with 8 bases that match TRBD1. The CDR3 extends over 20 amino acids. Trimming cost V 6 bases and J 0 bases; bases outside gene matches: 19. The CDR3 DNA reads as TGTGCCAGCAGCGGATTTTCCCTAACAGGGGGAAGGAGCTCCTACAATGAGCAGTTCTTC. Residues: CASSGFSLTGGRSSYNEQFF.

Many counts were recorded for this clonotype. The V call is TRBV7-9, the J call TRBJ2-1, with D possibly called TRBD1 or TRBD2 (5 bases each). The V end was cut by 1 base, the J end by 6 bases, with 16 bases between. The germline V gene has CDR1 SEHNR and CDR2 FQNEAQ (reference sequence). The CDR3 is made up of 16 amino acids. The CDR3 loop reads CASSLGAGEGRNEQFF. The CDR3, as DNA: TGTGCCAGCAGCTTAGGGGCAGGTGAGGGGCGCAATGAGCAGTTCTTC.

As to this clonotype: Since no conserved phenylalanine or tryptophan closes the CDR3, a read error is the likely cause. The chain links TRBV12-3 or TRBV12-4 to TRBJ1-2; the D is unclear. Trimming stripped 3 bases from V and 4 bases from J, with 9 bases between. The CDR3 runs 13 residues. CDR3 bases: TGTGCCAGCAGTTTCGGTTATTCCTATGGCTACACCCTC. Its translation is CASSFGYSYGYTL.